Listed here is a single T cell receptor (beta chain). Recruits, aged about 18 to 90 years, lived in 20 to 30 US areas. Participant-given clinical history determined each cohort assignment. In the authors' workflow: Amplification from reference gene primers served as the basis for estimated nucleated cell counts. The method was immunoSEQ multiplex PCR; TCRdb's version includes in-frame clones alone and lacks a portion of them. The DNA was the basis for D and trimming; V, J and clone size are from that table. Of 300,000 or so clones in the sample, more than 90% were seen once. This entry is derived from a study of blood T cell repertoires in COVID-19. Study information: In each case, the material was cDNA or gDNA derived from T cells, B-cell-depleted T cells, or PBMCs.

CDR3 length equals 17 residues. CDR1 is SEHNR and CDR2 is FQNEAQ in the germline V gene (reference sequence). V was cut by 6 bases and J by 1 base, with 16 bases left in between. The source material was PBMCs or T cells enriched from blood (not recorded which). The gene calls are TRBV7-9 and TRBJ2-6, with D possibly TRBD1 on 5 matching bases. This receptor was identified in a man in his 60s who had recovered from COVID-19. CDR3 nucleotides: TGTGCCAGCAGGGCCCCGGTGGGGCGGTCTGGGGCCAACGTCCTGACTTTC. The encoded protein is CASRAPVGRSGANVLTF.